Presented here are 16 T cell receptor beta chains from one specimen sequenced in a study of control samples from healthy donors and cancer patients. The method was immunoSEQ multiplex PCR; TCRdb's version includes in-frame clones alone and lacks a portion of them. The sample lists some 170,000 clones, nearly 96% occurring once. Sequencing input: blood. The receptors come from a woman in her twenties or thirties in good health.

The chain has TRBV6-4 and TRBJ1-5; TRBD1 matches 8 bases. The junction had 3 bases not matched to a gene; V was cut back by 2 bases and J by 3 bases. The germline gives CDR1 MRHNA, CDR2 SNTAGT. The length of the CDR3 is 15 residues. CDR3 sequence: CASSDGQGDNQPQHF. The CDR3 coding sequence is TGTGCCAGCAGTGACGGACAGGGAGACAATCAGCCCCAGCATTTT.

J is TRBJ2-7 and V is TRBV4-2; 9 bases are a match to TRBD2. The trim removed 4 bases at V and 2 bases at J, leaving 6 bases unmatched. This CDR3 has 15 amino acids. Germline CDR1 is LGHNA and CDR2 is YNFKEQ. The CDR3 region has the DNA TGTGCCAGCAGCCCTTTAGCGGGGGACCCCTACGAGCAGTACTTC. It is translated as CASSPLAGDPYEQYF.

The genes are TRBV18 and TRBJ2-5, with D unresolved. Trimming pared 3 bases from V and 4 bases from J, leaving 9 bases between. The CDR3 extends over 13 amino acids. CDR1 and CDR2 (germline): KGHSH, LQKENI. The CDR3 protein is CASSPRQVETQYF. CDR3 nucleotide sequence: TGTGCCAGCTCACCTCGGCAGGTAGAGACCCAGTACTTC.

This rearrangement joins TRBV20-1 to TRBJ1-1; the D is unclear. The V and J ends lost 3 bases and 12 bases respectively, with 17 bases between them. CDR3 size: 12 residues. The germline V gene encodes CDR1 DFQATT and CDR2 SNEGSKA (reference sequence). The CDR3 DNA is TGCAGTGCTAGTGACGGGCCCCAAGGGACTTTCTTT. Protein sequence: CSASDGPQGTFF.

The CDR3 DNA is TGTGCCAGCAGCCACGGGACTAGCGGAACCTACGAGCAGTACTTC. Its translation: CASSHGTSGTYEQYF. This chain uses TRBV27 with TRBJ2-7; 11 bases map to TRBD2. Losses at the gene ends were 6 bases for V and 2 bases for J; bases not matched to a gene: 6. This CDR3 spans 15 amino acids. Germline V gene sequence: CDR1 MNHEY, CDR2 SMNVEV (reference sequence).

This chain joins TRBV28 and TRBJ2-5; possible D gene TRBD1, 5 bases. V lost 7 bases and J 5 bases, leaving 20 bases between the germline ends. The CDR3 has 15 residues. From germline, CDR1 is MDHEN and CDR2 SYDVKM. CDR3 protein: CASNRSGQGGETQYF. The CDR3 DNA is TGTGCCAGCAACCGTAGTGGGCAGGGCGGCGAGACCCAGTACTTC.

The V call is TRBV19, the J call TRBJ1-5, with a tentative D call TRBD1 (6 bases). The CDR3 is 14 amino acids. V was cut by 2 bases and J by 7 bases, with 12 bases left in between. Germline V gene sequence: CDR1 LNHDA, CDR2 SQIVND (reference sequence). CDR3 nucleotide sequence: TGTGCCAGTAGTATACAGGGGCCAGGGCAGCCCCAGCATTTT. It yields the protein CASSIQGPGQPQHF.

This clone was observed once. The V gene is TRBV7-8, the J gene TRBJ2-7; D might be TRBD2 (6 bases). Germline CDR1 reads SGHVS; CDR2 reads FQNEAQ. The V and J ends lost 3 bases and 2 bases respectively, with 11 bases between them. The CDR3 has 14 amino acids. CDR3 nucleotide sequence: TGTGCCAGCAGCTTTCGGACTAAGGCCTACGAGCAGTACTTC. Amino acid sequence: CASSFRTKAYEQYF.

In DNA form, the CDR3 reads TGTGCCAGCAGCTTCCCCGTGACAGCAGGGCCGTCCACAGATACGCAGTATTTT. This sequence encodes CASSFPVTAGPSTDTQYF. The chain joins TRBV13 to TRBJ2-3; a possible D gene is TRBD1 (5 bases). The CDR3 has 18 amino acids. V dropped 3 bases and J dropped 2 bases, with 21 bases sitting between them. Per the germline V gene, CDR1 is PRHDT and CDR2 is FYEKMQ (reference sequence).

This rearrangement joins TRBV19 to TRBJ2-7; 9 bases match TRBD2. Per the germline V gene, CDR1 is LNHDA and CDR2 is SQIVND (reference sequence). CDR3 length equals 20 residues. Trimming cost V 1 base and J 1 base; bases outside gene matches: 17. The CDR3 loop is CASSIVPVGAGGLRSYEQYF. The CDR3 nucleotides read TGTGCCAGTAGTATAGTCCCAGTAGGAGCGGGAGGATTACGGTCCTACGAGCAGTACTTC.

This chain uses TRBV20-1 with TRBJ1-2; D call uncertain. The CDR3 spans 8 residues. The germline V gene has CDR1 DFQATT and CDR2 SNEGSKA (reference sequence). V lost 8 bases, J lost 5 bases, and 3 bases lay in between. CDR3 bases: TGCAGTCCTTATGGCTACACCTTC. Its translation: CSPYGYTF.

The chain uses TRBV9 and TRBJ1-2; maybe TRBD1 (5 bases). The CDR3 length is 13 residues. V gave up 5 bases and J gave up 2 bases, with 10 bases separating them. Germline assignment: CDR1 SGDLS and CDR2 YYNGEE. The DNA for the CDR3 is TGTGCCAGCAGTCATGGGGGGAACTATGGCTACACCTTC. This gives the protein CASSHGGNYGYTF.

The chain combines TRBV6-5 with TRBJ2-7; TRBD1 agrees at 8 bases. V lost 8 bases, J lost 4 bases, and 10 bases stayed unmatched. CDR1 and CDR2 (germline): MNHEY, SVGAGI. CDR3 length: 14 amino acids. DNA of the CDR3: TGTGCCAGCCAAAGGGGACAGGTCGGATACGAGCAGTACTTC. Protein sequence: CASQRGQVGYEQYF.

The chain joins TRBV28 to TRBJ1-6; TRBD1 agrees at 8 bases. The CDR3 contains 17 residues. Germline CDR1 is MDHEN and CDR2 is SYDVKM. After removal of 7 bases from V and 0 bases from J, the junction contained 8 bases not matched to a gene. CDR3 sequence reads: CASIMQGASSYNSPLHF. DNA for the CDR3: TGTGCCAGCATTATGCAGGGGGCGTCCTCCTATAATTCACCCCTCCACTTT.

The chain links TRBV4-1 to TRBJ1-1; D is undetermined. Trimming stripped 0 bases from V and 4 bases from J, with 12 bases between. This CDR3 region has 15 residues. Germline loops: CDR1 MGHRA, CDR2 YSYEKL. CDR3 in amino acids: CASSQENWATTEAFF. The CDR3 DNA reads TGCGCCAGCAGCCAAGAAAATTGGGCTACCACTGAAGCTTTCTTT.

The chain is built from TRBV9 and TRBJ2-3; D ambiguous. CDR1 is SGDLS and CDR2 is YYNGEE in the germline V gene. The germline V and J ends were trimmed by 0 bases and 6 bases, with 11 bases remaining between them. This CDR3 is built from 14 residues. The chain's CDR3 is CASSVDGSGDTQYF. The CDR3 nucleotides read TGTGCCAGCAGCGTAGACGGCAGTGGCGATACGCAGTATTTT.